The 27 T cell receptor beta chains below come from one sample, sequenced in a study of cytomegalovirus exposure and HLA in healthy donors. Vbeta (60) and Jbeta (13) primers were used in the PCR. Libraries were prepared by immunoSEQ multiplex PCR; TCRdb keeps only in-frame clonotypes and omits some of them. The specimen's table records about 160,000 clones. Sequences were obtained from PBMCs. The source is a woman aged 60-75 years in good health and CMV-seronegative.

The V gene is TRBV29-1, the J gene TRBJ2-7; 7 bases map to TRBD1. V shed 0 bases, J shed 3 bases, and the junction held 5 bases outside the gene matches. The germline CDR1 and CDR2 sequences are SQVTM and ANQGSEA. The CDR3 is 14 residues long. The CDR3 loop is CSVEEGPGGYEQYF. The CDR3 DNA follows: TGCAGCGTTGAAGAGGGTCCAGGGGGCTACGAGCAGTACTTC.

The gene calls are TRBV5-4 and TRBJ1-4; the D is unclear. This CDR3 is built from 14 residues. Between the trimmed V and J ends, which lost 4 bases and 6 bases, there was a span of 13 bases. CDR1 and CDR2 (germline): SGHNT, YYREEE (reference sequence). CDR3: CASSLSGNDEKLFF. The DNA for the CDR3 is TGTGCCAGCAGCCTCTCCGGGAACGATGAAAAACTGTTTTTT. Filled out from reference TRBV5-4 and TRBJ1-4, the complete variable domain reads ETGVTQSPTHLIKTRGQQVTLRCSSQSGHNTVSWYQQALGQGPQFIFQYYREEENGRGNFPPRFSGLQFPNYSSELNVNALELDDSALYLCASSLSGNDEKLFFGSGTQLSVL.

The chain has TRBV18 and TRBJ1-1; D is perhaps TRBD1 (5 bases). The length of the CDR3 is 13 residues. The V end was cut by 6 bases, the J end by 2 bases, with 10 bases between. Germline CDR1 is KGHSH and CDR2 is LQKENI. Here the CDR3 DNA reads TGTGCCAGCTCTCGGACACAAAACACTGAAGCTTTCTTT. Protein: CASSRTQNTEAFF.

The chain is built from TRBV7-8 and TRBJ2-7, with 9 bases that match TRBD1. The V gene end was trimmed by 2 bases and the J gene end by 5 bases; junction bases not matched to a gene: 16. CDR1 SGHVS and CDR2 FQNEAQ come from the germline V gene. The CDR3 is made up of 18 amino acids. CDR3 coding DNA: TGTGCCAGCAGCTTAATTAACGGCGATCCGGGACAGGGCGACGAGCAGTACTTC. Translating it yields CASSLINGDPGQGDEQYF.

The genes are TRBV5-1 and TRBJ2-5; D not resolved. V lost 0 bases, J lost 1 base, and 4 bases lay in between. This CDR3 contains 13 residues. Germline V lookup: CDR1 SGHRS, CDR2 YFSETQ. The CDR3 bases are TGCGCCAGCAGCTTGGACAGCCAAGAGACCCAGTACTTC. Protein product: CASSLDSQETQYF.

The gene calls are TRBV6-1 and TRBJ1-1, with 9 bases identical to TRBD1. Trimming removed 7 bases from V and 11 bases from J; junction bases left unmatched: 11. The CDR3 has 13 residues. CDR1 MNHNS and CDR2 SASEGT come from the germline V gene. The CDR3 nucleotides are TGTGCCAGCAACGAAAACAGGGGGCCGACGGCTTTCTTT. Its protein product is CASNENRGPTAFF.

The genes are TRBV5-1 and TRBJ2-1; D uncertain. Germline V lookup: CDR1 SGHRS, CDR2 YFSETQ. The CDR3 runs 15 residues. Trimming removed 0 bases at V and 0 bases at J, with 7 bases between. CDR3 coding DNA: TGCGCCAGCAGCTTGGTCACCAGCTCCTACAATGAGCAGTTCTTC. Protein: CASSLVTSSYNEQFF. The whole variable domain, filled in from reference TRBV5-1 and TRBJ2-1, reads KAGVTQTPRYLIKTRGQQVTLSCSPISGHRSVSWYQQTPGQGLQFLFEYFSETQRNKGNFPGRFSGRQFSNSRSEMNVSTLELGDSALYLCASSLVTSSYNEQFFGPGTRLTVL.

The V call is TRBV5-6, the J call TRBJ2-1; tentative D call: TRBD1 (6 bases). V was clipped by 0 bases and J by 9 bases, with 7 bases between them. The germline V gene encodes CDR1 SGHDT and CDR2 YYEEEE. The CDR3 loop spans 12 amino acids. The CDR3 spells CASSLGQVEQFF. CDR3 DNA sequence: TGTGCCAGCAGCTTGGGACAGGTTGAGCAGTTCTTC.

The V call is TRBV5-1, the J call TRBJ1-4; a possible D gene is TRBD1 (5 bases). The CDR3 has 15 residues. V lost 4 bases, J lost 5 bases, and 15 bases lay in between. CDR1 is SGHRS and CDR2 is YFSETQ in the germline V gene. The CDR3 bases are TGCGCCAGCAGCCTCGGGGGATTTCCCAATGAAAAACTGTTTTTT. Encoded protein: CASSLGGFPNEKLFF.

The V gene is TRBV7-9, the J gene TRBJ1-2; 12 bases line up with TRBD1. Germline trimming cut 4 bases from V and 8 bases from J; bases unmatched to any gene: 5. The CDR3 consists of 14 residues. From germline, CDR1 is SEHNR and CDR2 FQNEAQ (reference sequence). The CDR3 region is CASSYRDRGPGYTF. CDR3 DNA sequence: TGTGCCAGCAGCTACCGGGACAGGGGGCCCGGCTACACCTTC.

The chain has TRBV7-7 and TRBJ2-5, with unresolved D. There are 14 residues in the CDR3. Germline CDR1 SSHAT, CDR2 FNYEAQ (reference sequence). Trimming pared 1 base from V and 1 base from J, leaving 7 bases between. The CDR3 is CASSLVTSQETQYF. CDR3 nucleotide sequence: TGTGCCAGCAGCTTAGTAACCAGCCAAGAGACCCAGTACTTC.

CDR3 DNA: TGTGCCAGCAGCCTGGGAGGTGGACAGGGTGACAATGAGCAGTTCTTC. Its translation: CASSLGGGQGDNEQFF. This chain links TRBV5-4 with TRBJ2-1; the match to TRBD1 covers 8 bases. The length of the CDR3 is 16 residues. Unmatched junction bases numbered 11, after V lost 4 bases and J lost 5 bases. Germline V CDR1 and CDR2: SGHNT, YYREEE (reference sequence).

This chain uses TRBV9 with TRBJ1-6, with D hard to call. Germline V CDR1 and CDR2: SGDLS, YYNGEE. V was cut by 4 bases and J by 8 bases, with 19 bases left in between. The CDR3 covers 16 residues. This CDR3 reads CASSSTGNMFHSPLHF. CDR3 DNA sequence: TGTGCCAGCAGCTCAACGGGGAACATGTTCCATTCACCCCTCCACTTT.

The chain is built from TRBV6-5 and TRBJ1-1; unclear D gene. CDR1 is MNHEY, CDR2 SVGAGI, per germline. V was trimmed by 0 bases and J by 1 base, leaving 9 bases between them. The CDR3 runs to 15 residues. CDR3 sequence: CASSYSTTTNTEAFF. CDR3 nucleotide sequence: TGTGCCAGCAGTTACTCGACGACAACGAACACTGAAGCTTTCTTT.

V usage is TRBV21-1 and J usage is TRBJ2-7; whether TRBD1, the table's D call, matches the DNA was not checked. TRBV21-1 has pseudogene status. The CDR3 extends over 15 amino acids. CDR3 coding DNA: TGTGCCAGCAGCAAGCCCAATGGGCAGTCAGACGAGCAGTACTTC. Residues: CASSKPNGQSDEQYF.

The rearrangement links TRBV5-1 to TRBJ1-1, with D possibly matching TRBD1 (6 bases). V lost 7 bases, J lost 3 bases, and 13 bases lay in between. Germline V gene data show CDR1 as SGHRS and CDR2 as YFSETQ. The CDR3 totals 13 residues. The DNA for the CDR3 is TGCGCCAGCCAACTTTACAGGGACACTGAAGCTTTCTTT. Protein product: CASQLYRDTEAFF.

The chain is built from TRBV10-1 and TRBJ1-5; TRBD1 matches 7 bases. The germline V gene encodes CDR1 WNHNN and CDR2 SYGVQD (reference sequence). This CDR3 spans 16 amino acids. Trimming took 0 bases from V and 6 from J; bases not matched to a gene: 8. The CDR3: CASSESFIGDSQPQHF. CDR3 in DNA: TGCGCCAGCAGTGAGTCCTTTATAGGGGACAGTCAGCCCCAGCATTTT.

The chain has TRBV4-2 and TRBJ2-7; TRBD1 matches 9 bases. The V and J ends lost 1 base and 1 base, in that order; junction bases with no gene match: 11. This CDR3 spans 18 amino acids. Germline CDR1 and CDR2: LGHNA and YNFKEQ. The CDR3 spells CASSQVIGSGQGSYEQYF. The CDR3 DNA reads TGTGCCAGCAGCCAAGTCATTGGGTCGGGACAGGGATCCTACGAGCAGTACTTC.

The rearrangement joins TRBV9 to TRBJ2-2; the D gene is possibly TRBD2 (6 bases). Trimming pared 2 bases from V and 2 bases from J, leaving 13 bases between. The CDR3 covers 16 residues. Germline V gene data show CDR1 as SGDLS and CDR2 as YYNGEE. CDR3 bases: TGTGCCAGCAGCGTGCGGGACCCAAGAAACACCGGGGAGCTGTTTTTT. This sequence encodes CASSVRDPRNTGELFF.

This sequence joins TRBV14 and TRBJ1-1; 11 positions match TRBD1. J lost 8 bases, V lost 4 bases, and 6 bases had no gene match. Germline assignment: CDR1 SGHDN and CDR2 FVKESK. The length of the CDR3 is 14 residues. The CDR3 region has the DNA TGTGCCAGCAGCCTATCCGGGACAGGGGGGGAAGCTTTCTTT. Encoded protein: CASSLSGTGGEAFF.

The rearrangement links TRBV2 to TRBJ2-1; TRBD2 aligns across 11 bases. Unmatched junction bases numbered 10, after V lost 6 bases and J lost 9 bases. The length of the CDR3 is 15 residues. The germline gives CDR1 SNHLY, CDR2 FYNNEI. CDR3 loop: CASSTQLAGVGEQFF. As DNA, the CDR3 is TGTGCCAGCAGCACTCAACTAGCGGGAGTGGGTGAGCAGTTCTTC. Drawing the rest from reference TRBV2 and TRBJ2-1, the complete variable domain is EPEVTQTPSHQVTQMGQEVILRCVPISNHLYFYWYRQILGQKVEFLVSFYNNEISEKSEIFDDQFSVERPDGSNFTLKIRSTKLEDSAMYFCASSTQLAGVGEQFFGPGTRLTVL.

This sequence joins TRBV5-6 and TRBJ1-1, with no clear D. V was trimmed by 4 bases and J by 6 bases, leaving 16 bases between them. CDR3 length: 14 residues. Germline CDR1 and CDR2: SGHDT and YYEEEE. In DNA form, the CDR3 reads TGTGCCAGCAGCATGCTTCAGGCTATTCCTGAAGCTTTCTTT. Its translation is CASSMLQAIPEAFF.

The CDR3 is CASSEFRGVKNNEQFF. DNA of the CDR3: TGTGCCAGCAGTGAGTTTCGGGGGGTAAAAAACAATGAGCAGTTCTTC. The gene calls are TRBV6-4 and TRBJ2-1; the match to TRBD2 covers 7 bases. V gave up 3 bases and J gave up 5 bases; unmatched junction bases: 10. Per germline, CDR1 MRHNA and CDR2 SNTAGT. This CDR3 has 16 residues.

The DNA of the CDR3 is TGTGCCAGTAGTATAGAGGGCACAAACTCCTACAATGAGCAGTTCTTC. It translates to CASSIEGTNSYNEQFF. This rearrangement joins TRBV19 to TRBJ2-1; D is uncertain. The germline V gene encodes CDR1 LNHDA and CDR2 SQIVND (reference sequence). The CDR3 is 16 residues long. V lost 0 bases, J lost 0 bases, and 9 bases lay in between.

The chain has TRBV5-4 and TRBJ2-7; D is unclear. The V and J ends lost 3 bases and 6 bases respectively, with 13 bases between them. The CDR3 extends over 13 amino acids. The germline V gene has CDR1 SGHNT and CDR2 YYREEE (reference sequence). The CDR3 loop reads CASSSSGVGEQYF. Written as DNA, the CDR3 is TGTGCCAGCAGCTCTTCAGGCGTCGGCGAGCAGTACTTC.

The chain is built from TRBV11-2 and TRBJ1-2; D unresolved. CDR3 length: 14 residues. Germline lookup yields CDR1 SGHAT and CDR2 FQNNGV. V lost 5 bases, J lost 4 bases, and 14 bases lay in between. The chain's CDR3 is CASSQSGSPYGYTF. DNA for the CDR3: TGTGCCAGCAGCCAATCCGGGAGTCCCTATGGCTACACCTTC.

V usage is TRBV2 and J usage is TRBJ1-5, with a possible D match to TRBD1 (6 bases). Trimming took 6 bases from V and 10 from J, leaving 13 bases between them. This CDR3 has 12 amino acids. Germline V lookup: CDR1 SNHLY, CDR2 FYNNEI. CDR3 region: CASRQGGKPQHF. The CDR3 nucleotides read TGTGCCAGCAGACAGGGAGGGAAACCCCAGCATTTT.